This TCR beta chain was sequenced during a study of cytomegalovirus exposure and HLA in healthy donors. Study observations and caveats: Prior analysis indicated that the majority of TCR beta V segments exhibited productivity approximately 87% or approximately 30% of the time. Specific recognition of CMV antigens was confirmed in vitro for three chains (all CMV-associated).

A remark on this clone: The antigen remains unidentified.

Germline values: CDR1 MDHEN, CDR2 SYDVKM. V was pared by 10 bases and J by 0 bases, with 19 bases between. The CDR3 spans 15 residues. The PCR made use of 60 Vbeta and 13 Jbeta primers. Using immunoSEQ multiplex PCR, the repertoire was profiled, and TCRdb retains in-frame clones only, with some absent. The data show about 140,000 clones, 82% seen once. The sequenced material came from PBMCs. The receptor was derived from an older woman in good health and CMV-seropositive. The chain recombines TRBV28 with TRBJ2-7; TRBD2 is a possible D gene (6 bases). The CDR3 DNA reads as TGTGCCACCAGGCTGCAGGGAGGAGGCTCCTACGAGCAGTACTTC. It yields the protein CATRLQGGGSYEQYF. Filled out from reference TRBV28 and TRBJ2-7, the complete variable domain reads DVKVTQSSRYLVKRTGEKVFLECVQDMDHENMFWYRQDPGLGLRLIYFSYDVKMKEKGDIPEGYSVSREKKERFSLILESASTNQTSMYLCATRLQGGGSYEQYFGPGTRLTVT.